This is a list of T cell receptor beta chains from one sample in a study of beta chain features in type 1 diabetes. Here immunoSEQ multiplex PCR was the method, and the copy in TCRdb shows in-frame clones only, minus some. The sample has around 250,000 clones, roughly an eighth seen once; the top ten hold around 0.016%. Sample: naive CD4+ T cells from blood. The receptors were gathered from a man aged 30 to 39 with type 1 diabetes. Each CDR3 is given with its conserved first and last residue. The D gene is left open where the match is weak. Clone size is not always given. Where it is, it says once, few, many or a class for expanded clones.

cdr3_aa | cdr3_nt | clone_size | j_call | d_call | v_call
CASSSQPGQGSNYGYTF | TGCGCCAGCAGCTCCCAACCGGGACAGGGATCTAACTATGGCTACACCTTC | NA | TRBJ1-2 | TRBD1 | TRBV5-1
CASSQVQAGAGGELFF | TGTGCCAGCAGCCAAGTTCAAGCGGGAGCGGGCGGGGAGCTGTTTTTT | NA | TRBJ2-2 | TRBD2 | TRBV4-2
CASSFYVGGGGIYGYTF | TGTGCCAGCAGCTTCTACGTAGGCGGCGGGGGCATCTATGGCTACACCTTC | few | TRBJ1-2 | NA | TRBV5-4
CASSLFEGNGQYF | TGTGCCAGCAGCTTGTTTGAGGGAAACGGGCAGTACTTC | NA | TRBJ2-7 | NA | TRBV5-6
CASSPRTSGISETQYF | TGTGCCAGCAGCCCTCGGACTAGCGGGATTTCAGAGACCCAGTACTTC | NA | TRBJ2-5 | TRBD2 | TRBV5-4
CASSQQGNLNTEAFF | TGTGCCAGCAGTCAACAGGGGAATCTGAACACTGAAGCTTTCTTT | NA | TRBJ1-1 | TRBD1 | TRBV5-4
CALEGAGFKGRTDTQYF | TGTGCCTTGGAAGGAGCGGGGTTCAAGGGTCGCACAGATACGCAGTATTTT | NA | TRBJ2-3 | TRBD2 | TRBV30
CASSGDRRGSNYGYTF | TGTGCCAGCAGCGGAGACAGGCGAGGGTCTAACTATGGCTACACCTTC | NA | TRBJ1-2 | NA | TRBV11-2
CASTKDAAIAGELFF | TGTGCCAGTACAAAAGACGCGGCGATAGCCGGGGAGCTGTTTTTT | few | TRBJ2-2 | NA | TRBV19
CASSVDLGPQETQYF | TGTGCCAGCAGCGTAGATTTGGGGCCCCAAGAGACCCAGTACTTC | few | TRBJ2-5 | NA | TRBV9
CASSYSTGEYGYTF | TGTGCCAGCAGTTACTCCACAGGGGAGTACGGCTACACCTTC | NA | TRBJ1-2 | TRBD1 | TRBV6-5
CATRSLSSTDTQYF | TGTGCCACCAGGTCCCTTTCTAGCACAGATACGCAGTATTTT | few | TRBJ2-3 | NA | TRBV10-3
CASSLGAKETQYF | TGTGCCAGCAGCTTAGGGGCTAAAGAGACCCAGTACTTC | NA | TRBJ2-5 | NA | TRBV7-2
CASSSGLASNEQYF | TGCGCCAGCAGCTCGGGACTAGCGAGTAACGAGCAGTACTTC | few | TRBJ2-7 | TRBD2 | TRBV5-1
CASSPPSGSSYNEQFF | TGTGCCAGCAGCCCCCCCAGCGGGAGCTCCTACAATGAGCAGTTCTTC | few | TRBJ2-1 | TRBD2 | TRBV5-4
CASSQVGTSGLSGKFF | TGTGCCAGCAGCCAAGTAGGGACTAGCGGCTTATCGGGAAAGTTCTTC | few | TRBJ2-1 | TRBD2 | TRBV14
CASSIAGGLYEQYF | TGTGCCAGTAGCATAGCGGGAGGTCTCTACGAGCAGTACTTC | NA | TRBJ2-7 | TRBD2 | TRBV19
CASSITVSYEQYF | TGTGCCAGTAGTATCACGGTCTCCTACGAGCAGTACTTC | NA | TRBJ2-7 | NA | TRBV19
CASSAYRGGNGYTF | TGTGCCAGTAGTGCCTACAGGGGCGGGAATGGCTACACCTTC | few | TRBJ1-2 | TRBD1 | TRBV19
CASSFGQGTDEQYF | TGTGCCAGCAGTTTTGGACAGGGTACCGACGAGCAGTACTTC | few | TRBJ2-7 | TRBD1 | TRBV6-6
CASSPLRGRDEQYF | TGTGCCAGCAGCCCTCTCCGCGGCAGGGACGAGCAGTACTTC | few | TRBJ2-7 | NA | TRBV7-9
CASSLFGSGQGRIGELFF | TGTGCCAGCAGCTTGTTTGGAAGTGGACAGGGGCGCATCGGGGAGCTGTTTTTT | few | TRBJ2-2 | TRBD1 | TRBV5-5
CASSPLDRGEQYF | TGTGCCAGCAGCCCCTTGGACAGGGGCGAGCAGTACTTC | few | TRBJ2-7 | TRBD1 | TRBV7-2
CASSFSGGTDTQYF | TGTGCCAGCAGCTTCAGCGGGGGCACAGATACGCAGTATTTT | few | TRBJ2-3 | TRBD2 | TRBV7-9
CASSGGPLGREQFF | TGTGCCAGTAGTGGCGGGCCCCTCGGCAGGGAGCAGTTCTTC | few | TRBJ2-1 | NA | TRBV19
CATSHHRGLAGIAKNIQYF | TGCGCCACCAGTCACCACAGGGGATTAGCGGGGATAGCCAAAAACATTCAGTACTTC | NA | TRBJ2-4 | NA | TRBV10-2
CASSARTGQNTEAFF | TGCGCCAGCAGCGCCCGGACAGGACAGAACACTGAAGCTTTCTTT | NA | TRBJ1-1 | TRBD1 | TRBV4-1
CASSLDSTDTQYF | TGTGCCAGCAGCCTAGACTCCACAGATACGCAGTATTTT | NA | TRBJ2-3 | NA | TRBV5-4
CAITLDAMNTEAFF | TGTGCCATCACCCTTGATGCGATGAACACTGAAGCTTTCTTT | few | TRBJ1-1 | NA | TRBV10-3
CASSLGTAGYNEQFF | TGTGCCAGCAGCCTCGGGACTGCCGGATACAATGAGCAGTTCTTC | NA | TRBJ2-1 | NA | TRBV5-4